One sample yielded the 7 T cell receptor beta chains listed below, sequenced in a study of blood T cell repertoires in COVID-19. The assay was immunoSEQ multiplex PCR, and TCRdb's table has in-frame clones only and misses some. The sample has under 85,000 clones; around 83% are singletons. The sample taken for sequencing was peripheral blood. The source of these receptors is a man in his fifties or sixties with active COVID-19.

The J gene is TRBJ2-3, the V gene TRBV15, with 7 bases lining up with TRBD1. Germline CDR1 reads LNHNV; CDR2 reads YYDKDF (reference sequence). J gave up 2 bases and V 0 bases, and 5 bases lay outside the gene matches. This CDR3 has 16 amino acids. Here the CDR3 DNA reads TGTGCCACCAGCAGAGATGACAGGGCCCTCACAGATACGCAGTATTTT. This sequence encodes CATSRDDRALTDTQYF.

This clone appeared a few times. J is TRBJ2-7 and V is TRBV7-2, with 12 bases lining up with TRBD2. The V and J ends lost 6 bases and 6 bases, in that order; junction bases with no gene match: 6. This CDR3 is 14 amino acids long. Per germline, CDR1 SGHTA and CDR2 FQGNSA. CDR3 residues: CASRGLAGGGEQYF. As DNA, the CDR3 is TGTGCCAGCAGGGGACTAGCGGGTGGCGGCGAGCAGTACTTC.

Here the CDR3 DNA reads TGTGCCAGCAGCGCTAGCGGGGGGGCCGAGACCCAGTACTTC. Its protein is CASSASGGAETQYF. The rearrangement joins TRBV7-9 to TRBJ2-5; TRBD2 aligns across 12 bases. This CDR3 spans 14 amino acids. Trimming took 5 bases from V and 5 from J; bases not matched to a gene: 3. The germline V gene encodes CDR1 SEHNR and CDR2 FQNEAQ (reference sequence).

The CDR3: CASSLWTGETQYF. In nucleotides, the CDR3 is TGTGCCAGCAGCCTATGGACAGGGGAGACCCAGTACTTC. The chain has TRBV3-1 (or the pseudogene TRBV3-2) and TRBJ2-5; 8 positions agree with TRBD1. The trim removed 4 bases at V and 5 bases at J, leaving 3 bases unmatched. CDR1 and CDR2 (germline): LGHDT, YNNKEL (reference sequence). This CDR3 is 13 amino acids long.

In this sample, this clone turned up once. The chain couples TRBV7-9 to TRBJ2-2, with D tentatively TRBD2 (5 bases). The CDR3 is made up of 14 amino acids. The ends were cut back, 5 bases at V and 9 bases at J, with 16 bases in the middle. Germline V CDR1 and CDR2: SEHNR, FQNEAQ (reference sequence). In nucleotides, the CDR3 is TGTGCCAGCAGCGACCGACTGGGAGAAAGGGAGCTGTTTTTT. Its translation: CASSDRLGERELFF.

The J gene is TRBJ2-1, the V gene TRBV10-3, with 15 bases matching TRBD2. Germline-derived CDR1 and CDR2 are ENHRY and SYGVKD. The junction had 3 bases not matched to a gene; V was cut back by 0 bases and J by 12 bases. The CDR3 is made up of 15 amino acids. The CDR3 DNA sequence: TGTGCCATCAGTGAGTCGGGGACTAGCGGGAGGAGGCAGTTCTTC. This translates into CAISESGTSGRRQFF.

The chain is built from TRBV7-8 and TRBJ2-2, with 7 positions matching TRBD2. The CDR3 runs to 19 residues. Germline lookup yields CDR1 SGHVS and CDR2 FQNEAQ. Unmatched junction bases numbered 16, after V lost 2 bases and J lost 4 bases. Here the CDR3 reads CASSLSPGGGRRGTGELFF. The CDR3 DNA is TGTGCCAGCAGCTTATCCCCGGGAGGCGGGAGAAGGGGCACCGGGGAGCTGTTTTTT.